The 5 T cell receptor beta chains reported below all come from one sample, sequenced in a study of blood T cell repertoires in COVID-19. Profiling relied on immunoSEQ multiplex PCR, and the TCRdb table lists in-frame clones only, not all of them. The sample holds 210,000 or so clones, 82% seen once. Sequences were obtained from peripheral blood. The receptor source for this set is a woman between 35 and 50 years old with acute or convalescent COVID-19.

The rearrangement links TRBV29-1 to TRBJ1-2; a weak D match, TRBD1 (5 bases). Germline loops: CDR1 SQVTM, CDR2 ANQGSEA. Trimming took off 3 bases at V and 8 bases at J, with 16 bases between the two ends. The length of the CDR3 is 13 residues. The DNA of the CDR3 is TGCAGCGTTGATCCAGGGTTAGGTGACGGCTACACCTTC. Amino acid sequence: CSVDPGLGDGYTF.

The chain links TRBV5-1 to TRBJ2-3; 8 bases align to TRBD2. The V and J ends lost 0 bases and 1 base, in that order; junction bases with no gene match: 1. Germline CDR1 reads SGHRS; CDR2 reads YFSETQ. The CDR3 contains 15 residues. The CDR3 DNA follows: TGCGCCAGCAGCTTGGCACTAGCGGGCACAGATACGCAGTATTTT. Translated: CASSLALAGTDTQYF. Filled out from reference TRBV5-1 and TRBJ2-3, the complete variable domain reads KAGVTQTPRYLIKTRGQQVTLSCSPISGHRSVSWYQQTPGQGLQFLFEYFSETQRNKGNFPGRFSGRQFSNSRSEMNVSTLELGDSALYLCASSLALAGTDTQYFGPGTRLTVL.

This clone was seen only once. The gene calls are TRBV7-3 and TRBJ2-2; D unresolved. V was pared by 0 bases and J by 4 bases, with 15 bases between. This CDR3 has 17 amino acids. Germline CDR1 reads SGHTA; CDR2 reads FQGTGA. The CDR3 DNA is TGTGCCAGCAGCTTAACAAGGAAAAACCTAGGCACCGGGGAGCTGTTTTTT. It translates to CASSLTRKNLGTGELFF.

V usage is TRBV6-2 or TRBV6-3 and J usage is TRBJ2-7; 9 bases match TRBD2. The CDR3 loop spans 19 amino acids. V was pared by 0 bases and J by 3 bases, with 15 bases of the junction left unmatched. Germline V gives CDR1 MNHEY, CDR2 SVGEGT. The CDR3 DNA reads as TGTGCCAGCAGTTACTCCCGAGCGGGAGGCACAATTCTAAGCTACGAGCAGTACTTC. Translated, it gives CASSYSRAGGTILSYEQYF.

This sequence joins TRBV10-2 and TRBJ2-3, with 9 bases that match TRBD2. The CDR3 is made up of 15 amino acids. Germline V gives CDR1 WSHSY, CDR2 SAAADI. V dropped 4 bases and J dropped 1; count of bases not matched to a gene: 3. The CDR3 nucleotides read TGCGCCAGCAGTGGGATAGCGGGGGGCACAGATACGCAGTATTTT. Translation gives CASSGIAGGTDTQYF.